Below, 9 T cell receptor beta chains from the same sample are listed, as sequenced in a study of T cell clones after liver transplantation. The assay was immunoSEQ multiplex PCR, and TCRdb's table has in-frame clones only and misses some. This table has about 51,000 clones, about 67% appearing once. The material was CD4+ T cells from blood, obtained around 4.5 years after liver transplant. These receptors were obtained from a human patient who received a liver transplant. Some of these T cells may belong to the graft donor.

V and J are TRBV5-4 and TRBJ1-2, with D perhaps TRBD1 (6 bases). V lost 1 base and J 7 bases, leaving 14 bases between the germline ends. The CDR3 spans 14 residues. Germline lookup yields CDR1 SGHNT and CDR2 YYREEE (reference sequence). The CDR3 DNA is TGTGCCAGCAGCTTGCAGCAGGGGCTGCGTGGCTACACCTTC. Translation gives CASSLQQGLRGYTF.

The chain is built from TRBV7-9 and TRBJ2-7; TRBD1 or TRBD2 may be the D gene (5 bases each). Germline-derived CDR1 and CDR2 are SEHNR and FQNEAQ (reference sequence). This CDR3 has 12 residues. Trimming cost V 3 bases and J 8 bases, with 11 bases left between them. The CDR3 sequence is CASSFLEGKQYF. Here the CDR3 DNA reads TGTGCCAGCAGCTTCCTTGAGGGGAAGCAGTACTTC.

This clone was detected only once. The chain couples TRBV7-2 to TRBJ2-7; D uncertain. The germline V gene has CDR1 SGHTA and CDR2 FQGNSA. V gave up 1 base and J gave up 3 bases, with 7 bases separating them. The CDR3 has 13 residues. DNA of the CDR3: TGTGCCAGCAGCTTAGACCCCAACTACGAGCAGTACTTC. This sequence encodes CASSLDPNYEQYF. The whole variable domain, filled in from reference TRBV7-2 and TRBJ2-7, reads GAGVSQSPSNKVTEKGKDVELRCDPISGHTALYWYRQSLGQGLEFLIYFQGNSAPDKSGLPSDRFSAERTGGSVSTLTIQRTQQEDSAVYLCASSLDPNYEQYFGPGTRLTVT.

V usage is TRBV7-8 and J usage is TRBJ2-7; possible D gene TRBD1, 5 bases. V shed 4 bases and J shed 0 bases, with 19 bases lying between them. Looked up from germline, CDR1 is SGHVS and CDR2 is FQNEAQ. The CDR3 consists of 17 residues. This CDR3 is CASSSLRSQGTSYEQYF. The DNA of the CDR3 is TGTGCCAGCAGCTCCCTGAGATCCCAGGGAACCTCCTACGAGCAGTACTTC. Full variable domain (outside the CDR3, taken from reference TRBV7-8 and TRBJ2-7): GAGVSQSPRYKVAKRGQDVALRCDPISGHVSLFWYQQALGQGPEFLTYFQNEAQLDKSGLPSDRFFAERPEGSVSTLKIQRTQQEDSAVYLCASSSLRSQGTSYEQYFGPGTRLTVT.

The rearrangement links TRBV7-8 to TRBJ2-2; D is undetermined. CDR1 is SGHVS, CDR2 FQNEAQ, per germline. Trimming shortened V by 0 bases and J by 0 bases, and 11 bases separated the two germline ends. The CDR3 is 17 amino acids. CDR3 sequence: CASSLAPGPSNTGELFF. The CDR3 nucleotides are TGTGCCAGCAGCTTAGCACCGGGTCCCTCGAACACCGGGGAGCTGTTTTTT.

The rearrangement joins TRBV5-1 to TRBJ2-1; 14 bases map to TRBD2. This CDR3 comprises 15 residues. Losses at the gene ends were 0 bases for V and 8 bases for J; bases not matched to a gene: 1. Germline loops: CDR1 SGHRS, CDR2 YFSETQ. CDR3 loop: CASSLATSGGDEQFF. CDR3 sequence (DNA): TGCGCCAGCAGCTTGGCGACTAGCGGGGGGGATGAGCAGTTCTTC.

V usage is TRBV6-1 and J usage is TRBJ2-3; D uncertain. CDR1 is MNHNS and CDR2 is SASEGT in the germline V gene. Trimming shortened V by 7 bases and J by 0 bases, and 11 bases separated the two germline ends. CDR3 length: 14 residues. The CDR3 sequence is CASTLLASTDTQYF. The CDR3 nucleotides are TGTGCCAGCACCCTCCTGGCTAGCACAGATACGCAGTATTTT.

This chain connects TRBV2 to TRBJ1-2; TRBD1 might be the D (6 bases). V gave up 8 bases and J gave up 4 bases, with 23 bases separating them. The CDR3 runs 16 residues. Germline CDR1 is SNHLY and CDR2 is FYNNEI. Here the CDR3 reads CASDLRGTDNSYGYTF. In DNA form, the CDR3 reads TGTGCCAGCGACTTAAGGGGGACCGACAACTCCTATGGCTACACCTTC.

V is TRBV7-9 and J is TRBJ1-2, with unresolved D. Germline V gives CDR1 SEHNR, CDR2 FQNEAQ (reference sequence). The V and J ends lost 0 bases and 8 bases respectively, with 13 bases between them. The length of the CDR3 is 14 residues. CDR3 DNA sequence: TGTGCCAGCAGCTTAGCCATGGCAGGATTAGGCTACACCTTC. Translated, it gives CASSLAMAGLGYTF.